Following are 32 T cell receptor beta chains from one sample sequenced in a study of shared clonotypes between healthy human individuals. The data were produced by immunoSEQ multiplex PCR, yet TCRdb's version contains in-frame clones alone and is incomplete. The sample includes about 1.5 million clones, 95% to 99% of them seen just once. Input material: naive CD4+ T cells sorted from blood. This sample's subset: CD45RA+ positively selected. These receptors all stem from a man younger than 45 in good health.

Worth noting for this clone: The germline gene is not matched at one end of the junction; a read error may be the cause. The chain is built from TRBV6-1 and TRBJ2-7; D possibly corresponds to TRBD2 (6 bases). The length of the CDR3 is 11 residues. Germline CDR1 is MNHNS and CDR2 is SASEGT. In DNA, the CDR3 is TGTGCCAGCAGTGGTAGCGGTTTCCCGCACTTC. Its protein product is CASSGSGFPHF.

The chain employs TRBV5-1 and TRBJ2-7; D is uncertain. Trimming removed 2 bases at V and 7 bases at J, with 16 bases between. Germline CDR1 is SGHRS and CDR2 is YFSETQ. The CDR3 length is 14 residues. The CDR3 DNA sequence: TGCGCCAGCAGCTTAAGAGGCCCACTGGGGGAGCAGTACTTC. It is translated as CASSLRGPLGEQYF.

The chain couples TRBV18 to TRBJ1-3, with D uncertain. CDR1 and CDR2 (germline): KGHSH, LQKENI. The V end was cut by 3 bases, the J end by 2 bases, with 20 bases between. The CDR3 totals 18 residues. The CDR3 nucleotides are TGTGCCAGCTCACCGATTGAGCACGGCCCACGGACTGGAAACACCATATATTTT. Translated: CASSPIEHGPRTGNTIYF.

This chain uses TRBV5-4 with TRBJ2-3; perhaps D is TRBD1 or TRBD2 (5 bases each). Germline CDR1 and CDR2: SGHNT and YYREEE (reference sequence). The V end was cut by 6 bases, the J end by 0 bases, with 11 bases between. The CDR3 is 14 amino acids. Written as DNA, the CDR3 is TGTGCCAGCACAGGGACCTCTAGCACAGATACGCAGTATTTT. It yields the protein CASTGTSSTDTQYF.

This chain links TRBV11-2 with TRBJ1-4; D remains unclear. Per germline, CDR1 SGHAT and CDR2 FQNNGV. There are 16 residues in the CDR3. V was shortened by 5 bases and J by 5 bases, with 18 bases between the two germline ends. This chain's CDR3 is CASSRGRALSNEKLFF. The DNA of the CDR3 is TGTGCCAGCAGCCGTGGGCGTGCCTTATCAAATGAAAAACTGTTTTTT.

V and J are TRBV5-1 and TRBJ1-4; tentatively, D is TRBD1 (5 bases). V was cut by 0 bases and J by 1 base, with 16 bases left in between. Germline CDR1 is SGHRS and CDR2 is YFSETQ. CDR3 length equals 18 residues. The CDR3: CASSLGPQGFGTNEKLFF. CDR3 bases: TGCGCCAGCAGCTTGGGGCCTCAGGGATTCGGAACTAATGAAAAACTGTTTTTT.

Points on this clone: The junction does not match germline at one end; this may be a read error. The J gene is TRBJ1-2, the V gene TRBV6-1; TRBD1 aligns across 7 bases. The CDR3 is 10 amino acids. Germline CDR1 MNHNS, CDR2 SASEGT. DNA of the CDR3: TGTGCCAGCAGTGAAAGGGACAGTTACTTC. It is translated as CASSERDSYF.

The chain carries TRBV5-1 and TRBJ2-7, with D unresolved. The germline V gene encodes CDR1 SGHRS and CDR2 YFSETQ. The CDR3 runs 12 residues. Trimming removed 3 bases from V and 4 bases from J, with 8 bases in between. CDR3 bases: TGCGCCAGCAGCTCCGTGCTTTACGAGCAGTACTTC. This codes for CASSSVLYEQYF.

The chain couples TRBV7-2 to TRBJ2-2; possible D gene TRBD1, 8 bases. This CDR3 spans 15 amino acids. V shed 5 bases and J shed 4 bases, with 14 bases lying between them. CDR1 and CDR2 (germline): SGHTA, FQGNSA. In nucleotides, the CDR3 is TGTGCCAGCAGCCTTTACAGGGGGGGCACCGGGGAGCTGTTTTTT. This codes for CASSLYRGGTGELFF.

This rearrangement joins TRBV2 to TRBJ2-2; no clear D. Trimming took off 10 bases at V and 4 bases at J, with 16 bases between the two ends. The CDR3 length is 14 residues. Per the germline V gene, CDR1 is SNHLY and CDR2 is FYNNEI. Here the CDR3 DNA reads TGTGCCACCGGCCCCTTCGGATCCACCGGGGAGCTGTTTTTT. This encodes CATGPFGSTGELFF.

The CDR3, as DNA: TGTGCCATCTCATCCGGAGGAGGCTACGAGCAGTACTTC. It encodes CAISSGGGYEQYF. The chain combines TRBV5-4 with TRBJ2-7; D possibly corresponds to TRBD2 (5 bases). Per the germline V gene, CDR1 is SGHNT and CDR2 is YYREEE (reference sequence). Trimming removed 9 bases at V and 3 bases at J, with 16 bases between. This CDR3 contains 13 residues.

Concerning this clone: Other DNA sequences in this specimen translate into the identical CDR3. The CDR3 region is CASSPGYEQYF. Here the CDR3 DNA reads TGTGCCAGCAGTCCCGGTTACGAGCAGTACTTC. The chain uses TRBV2 and TRBJ2-7; D call uncertain. V dropped 5 bases and J dropped 4 bases, with 6 bases sitting between them. The germline gives CDR1 SNHLY, CDR2 FYNNEI. The CDR3 loop spans 11 amino acids.

The chain employs TRBV6-1 and TRBJ1-2; D gene uncertain. The CDR3 covers 15 residues. Trimming took 3 bases from V and 4 from J, leaving 15 bases between them. CDR1 is MNHNS and CDR2 is SASEGT in the germline V gene. The CDR3 DNA sequence: TGTGCCAGCAGTGAGCGGGGAGACCTCCCCTATGGCTACACCTTC. Its protein is CASSERGDLPYGYTF.

The V call is TRBV2, the J call TRBJ2-7; maybe TRBD1 (5 bases). This CDR3 has 14 residues. Germline V lookup: CDR1 SNHLY, CDR2 FYNNEI. V dropped 8 bases and J dropped 1 base, with 15 bases sitting between them. The CDR3 is CASFRDIPSYEQYF. The CDR3 region has the DNA TGTGCCAGCTTCAGGGATATTCCATCCTACGAGCAGTACTTC.

This sequence joins TRBV11-2 and TRBJ2-3; maybe TRBD1 (6 bases). The CDR3 runs to 16 residues. Trimming removed 1 base at V and 0 bases at J, with 11 bases between. The germline V gene encodes CDR1 SGHAT and CDR2 FQNNGV. CDR3 loop: CASSLGARGSTDTQYF. CDR3 DNA: TGTGCCAGCAGCTTAGGTGCCAGGGGAAGCACAGATACGCAGTATTTT. Using reference TRBV11-2 and TRBJ2-3 for the parts outside the CDR3, the full variable domain is EAGVAQSPRYKIIEKRQSVAFWCNPISGHATLYWYQQILGQGPKLLIQFQNNGVVDDSQLPKDRFSAERLKGVDSTLKIQPAKLEDSAVYLCASSLGARGSTDTQYFGPGTRLTVL.

The chain employs TRBV7-2 and TRBJ2-3, with a weak D call TRBD2 (6 bases). Germline CDR1 is SGHTA and CDR2 is FQGNSA. The CDR3 is 19 amino acids. With 0 bases removed from V and 3 bases from J, the gap between germline ends came to 22 bases. The CDR3 DNA reads TGTGCCAGCAGCTTAGCGGTGTTTCGGCACCCTGGGGGGACAGATACGCAGTATTTT. Its protein is CASSLAVFRHPGGTDTQYF.

This chain connects TRBV27 to TRBJ1-3, with TRBD1 matching over 8 bases. Per germline, CDR1 MNHEY and CDR2 SMNVEV (reference sequence). This CDR3 is 15 amino acids long. Trimming removed 5 bases from V and 3 bases from J; junction bases left unmatched: 6. The chain's CDR3 is CASSLQGALGNTIYF. The CDR3 DNA sequence: TGTGCCAGCAGTCTTCAGGGGGCGCTTGGAAACACCATATATTTT.

The J gene is TRBJ2-3, the V gene TRBV6-5; no definite D call. V was cut by 1 base and J by 2 bases, with 13 bases left in between. Per the germline V gene, CDR1 is MNHEY and CDR2 is SVGAGI. The CDR3 has 16 residues. The CDR3 DNA follows: TGTGCCAGCAGTTACTGGCTAGGCGCCGCCACAGATACGCAGTATTTT. Translation gives CASSYWLGAATDTQYF.

The chain uses TRBV6-6 and TRBJ1-2, with 8 positions matching TRBD1. CDR1 is MNHNY, CDR2 SVGAGI, per germline (reference sequence). The CDR3 is made up of 16 amino acids. Trimming removed 4 bases from V and 5 bases from J; junction bases left unmatched: 12. CDR3 sequence (DNA): TGTGCCAGCAGTTGGGACCTCAGACAGGGGAGTTATGGCTACACCTTC. It codes for CASSWDLRQGSYGYTF.

This clone has just one count. This sequence joins TRBV28 and TRBJ1-5, with D unresolved. The CDR3 runs 14 residues. V was cut by 2 bases and J by 7 bases, with 12 bases left in between. Germline V lookup: CDR1 MDHEN, CDR2 SYDVKM. The CDR3 nucleotides are TGTGCCAGCAGTTTAGGAAGATCGGTGCAGCCCCAGCATTTT. Translated: CASSLGRSVQPQHF. The entire variable domain, with the rest obtained from reference TRBV28 and TRBJ1-5, is as follows: DVKVTQSSRYLVKRTGEKVFLECVQDMDHENMFWYRQDPGLGLRLIYFSYDVKMKEKGDIPEGYSVSREKKERFSLILESASTNQTSMYLCASSLGRSVQPQHFGDGTRLSIL.

The V gene is TRBV27, the J gene TRBJ2-7; D uncertain. CDR1 and CDR2 (germline): MNHEY, SMNVEV (reference sequence). CDR3 length: 14 residues. V was shortened by 3 bases and J by 3 bases, with 12 bases between the two germline ends. The CDR3 sequence is CASSFGSLHYEQYF. In nucleotides, the CDR3 is TGTGCCAGCAGTTTCGGCAGCCTCCACTACGAGCAGTACTTC.

The rearrangement links TRBV6-5 to TRBJ1-1, with TRBD1 as a possible D gene (5 bases). Trimming removed 0 bases from V and 4 bases from J, with 9 bases in between. The germline gives CDR1 MNHEY, CDR2 SVGAGI. This CDR3 contains 14 residues. This chain's CDR3 is CASSYSGVATEAFF. The CDR3 nucleotides are TGTGCCAGCAGTTACTCAGGGGTGGCCACTGAAGCTTTCTTT.

The genes are TRBV2 and TRBJ2-7, with D hard to call. Germline V CDR1 and CDR2: SNHLY, FYNNEI. The V and J ends lost 7 bases and 1 base respectively, with 5 bases between them. The CDR3 extends over 11 amino acids. DNA for the CDR3: TGTGCCAGCACTTTTTCCTACGAGCAGTACTTC. It translates to CASTFSYEQYF.

The CDR3 protein is CASSVSAGDGETQYF. The DNA for the CDR3 is TGTGCCAGCAGTGTGTCAGCGGGAGACGGAGAGACCCAGTACTTC. The rearrangement joins TRBV2 to TRBJ2-5, with 8 positions matching TRBD2. This CDR3 has 15 amino acids. Germline-derived CDR1 and CDR2 are SNHLY and FYNNEI. With 4 bases clipped from V and 4 bases from J, the junction kept 8 bases outside the gene matches. The full variable domain, with the rest looked up from reference TRBV2 and TRBJ2-5, is EPEVTQTPSHQVTQMGQEVILRCVPISNHLYFYWYRQILGQKVEFLVSFYNNEISEKSEIFDDQFSVERPDGSNFTLKIRSTKLEDSAMYFCASSVSAGDGETQYFGPGTRLLVL.

The V gene is TRBV15, the J gene TRBJ2-3, with 11 bases identical to TRBD2. This CDR3 is 15 amino acids long. The junction had 4 bases not matched to a gene; V was cut back by 1 base and J by 7 bases. The germline V gene encodes CDR1 LNHNV and CDR2 YYDKDF (reference sequence). The CDR3, as DNA: TGTGCCACCAGCAGAGTAGCGGGAGGGCCGAATACGCAGTATTTT. This gives the protein CATSRVAGGPNTQYF.

The chain uses TRBV4-1 and TRBJ2-7, with TRBD1 identical over 7 bases. Germline V gene lookup returns CDR1 MGHRA and CDR2 YSYEKL. The CDR3 spans 16 residues. V shed 2 bases and J 2 bases; nucleotides not matched to a gene: 9. For the CDR3, the DNA is TGCGCCAGCAGCCAACCCACCCCGGGACAGCCCTACGAGCAGTACTTC. Translating gives CASSQPTPGQPYEQYF.

V and J are TRBV5-1 and TRBJ2-7, with 8 positions matching TRBD1. This CDR3 has 15 amino acids. The germline gives CDR1 SGHRS, CDR2 YFSETQ. After removal of 5 bases from V and 2 bases from J, the junction contained 9 bases not matched to a gene. DNA of the CDR3: TGCGCCAGCAGTAAAACGGGACAGGCGACCTACGAGCAGTACTTC. It encodes CASSKTGQATYEQYF.

The chain carries TRBV11-2 and TRBJ2-3; TRBD2 matches 8 bases. Losses at the gene ends were 5 bases for V and 4 bases for J; bases not matched to a gene: 8. Germline V gene data show CDR1 as SGHAT and CDR2 as FQNNGV. The CDR3 length is 15 residues. The CDR3 loop reads CASSRRLAIADTQYF. CDR3 nucleotides: TGTGCCAGCAGCCGCCGACTAGCGATCGCAGATACGCAGTATTTT.

This chain joins TRBV5-1 and TRBJ2-1, with D uncertain. V was shortened by 2 bases and J by 4 bases, with 13 bases between the two germline ends. From germline, CDR1 is SGHRS and CDR2 YFSETQ. The CDR3 has 15 amino acids. CDR3 nucleotide sequence: TGCGCCAGCAGCTTAAGGATGGTGGGTTACAATGAGCAGTTCTTC. It is translated as CASSLRMVGYNEQFF.

J is TRBJ2-7 and V is TRBV28; weak D call: TRBD1 (6 bases). Germline CDR1 is MDHEN and CDR2 is SYDVKM. The CDR3 has 13 amino acids. V was shortened by 9 bases and J by 7 bases, with 19 bases between the two germline ends. The DNA of the CDR3 is TGTGCCAGTGGACAGCCCCTCCCGGGGGAGCAGTACTTC. Translated: CASGQPLPGEQYF.

This chain uses TRBV7-9 with TRBJ2-1; a weak D match, TRBD2 (6 bases). Germline CDR1 and CDR2: SEHNR and FQNEAQ (reference sequence). V was shortened by 6 bases and J by 4 bases, with 19 bases between the two germline ends. This CDR3 has 16 amino acids. The CDR3 loop reads CASSIYGGIYYNEQFF. CDR3 sequence (DNA): TGTGCCAGCAGTATTTATGGCGGGATCTATTACAATGAGCAGTTCTTC.

This chain connects TRBV2 to TRBJ1-5; TRBD1 matches 7 bases. Unmatched junction bases numbered 7, after V lost 5 bases and J lost 3 bases. The CDR3 consists of 15 residues. CDR1 SNHLY and CDR2 FYNNEI come from the germline V gene. The CDR3 sequence: CASSSTGIPNQPQHF. CDR3 sequence (DNA): TGTGCCAGCAGTTCGACAGGGATACCCAATCAGCCCCAGCATTTT.